This record covers a single T cell receptor beta chain. Its antigen is not known. TCRdb reprocessed the 5' RACE reads with MiXCR, giving one entry per CDR3 protein. In the table there are about 460,000 distinct CDR3 sequences, more than 13% of which are singletons. This sample is drawn from a study of identical twins. Regarding the study as a whole: Fewer insertions marked abundant cord blood beta clonotypes; young adult naive trended weakly, memory not at all. Twin-shared out-of-frame alpha sequences showed excess low generation probability.

The ends were cut back, 1 base at V and 8 bases at J, with 9 bases in the middle. The CDR3 sequence is 12 residues long. Germline V lookup: CDR1 SQVTM, CDR2 ANQGSEA. This sample was also put to use in a study of yellow fever vaccine responses in identical twins.

The gene calls are TRBV29-1 and TRBJ2-4; tentatively, D is TRBD2 (5 bases). Material: CD4+ T cells sorted from blood. The source of this sequence is a woman aged 18-29 years in good health. CDR3 amino acids: CSVEGAADIQYF. Here the CDR3 DNA reads TGCAGCGTTGAAGGGGCAGCGGACATTCAGTACTTC. The entire variable domain, with the rest obtained from reference TRBV29-1 and TRBJ2-4, is as follows: SAVISQKPSRDICQRGTSLTIQCQVDSQVTMMFWYRQQPGQSLTLIATANQGSEATYESGFVIDKFPISRPNLTFSTLTVSNMSPEDSSIYLCSVEGAADIQYFGAGTRLSVL.